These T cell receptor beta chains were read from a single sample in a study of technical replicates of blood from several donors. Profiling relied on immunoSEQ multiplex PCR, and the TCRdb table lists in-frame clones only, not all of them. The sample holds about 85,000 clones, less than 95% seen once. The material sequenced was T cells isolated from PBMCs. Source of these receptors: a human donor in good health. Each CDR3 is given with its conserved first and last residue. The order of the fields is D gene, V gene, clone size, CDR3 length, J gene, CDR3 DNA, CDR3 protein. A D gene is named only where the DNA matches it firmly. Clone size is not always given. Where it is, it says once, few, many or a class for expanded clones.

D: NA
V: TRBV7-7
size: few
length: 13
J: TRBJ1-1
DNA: TGTGCTAGCAGCCGGGGGGAGAACACTGAAGCTTTCTTT
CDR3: CASSRGENTEAFF

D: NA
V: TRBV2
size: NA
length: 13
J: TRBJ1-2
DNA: TGTGCCAGCAGCGGACAGAAGTACTATGGCTACACCTTC
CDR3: CASSGQKYYGYTF

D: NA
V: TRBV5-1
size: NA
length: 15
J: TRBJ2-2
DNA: TGCGCCAGCAGCTCGGATTGGGGGCTGGTCGGGGAGCTGTTTTTT
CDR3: CASSSDWGLVGELFF

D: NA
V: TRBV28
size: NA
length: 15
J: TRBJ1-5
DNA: TGTGCCAGCAAAGGGGCCGGGACATCTCATCAGCCCCAGCATTTT
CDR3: CASKGAGTSHQPQHF

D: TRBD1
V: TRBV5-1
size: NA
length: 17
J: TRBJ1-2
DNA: TGCGCCAGCAGCCAAGGACAGGGAAGGCCCGGCGGCTATGGCTACACCTTC
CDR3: CASSQGQGRPGGYGYTF

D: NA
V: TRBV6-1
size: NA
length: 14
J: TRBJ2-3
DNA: TGTGCCAGCAATCAGGCATTAGACAGCCAGACGCAGTATTTT
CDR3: CASNQALDSQTQYF

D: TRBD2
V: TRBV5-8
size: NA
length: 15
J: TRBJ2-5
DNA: TGTGCCAGCAGCCAAGAACTAGCGGGAGATGAGACCCAGTACTTC
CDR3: CASSQELAGDETQYF

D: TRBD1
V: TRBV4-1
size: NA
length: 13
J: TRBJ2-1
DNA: TGCGCCAGCAGCCAAAAAACAGGGGGTGAGCAGTTCTTC
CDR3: CASSQKTGGEQFF

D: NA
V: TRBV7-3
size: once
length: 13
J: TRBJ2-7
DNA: TGTGCCAGCAGCCCCGCCAGCGAGTACGAGCAGTACTTC
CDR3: CASSPASEYEQYF

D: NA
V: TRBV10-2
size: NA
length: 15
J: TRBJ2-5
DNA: TGCGCCAGCAGTGGGCGACTAGGGGCACAAGAGACCCAGTACTTC
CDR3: CASSGRLGAQETQYF

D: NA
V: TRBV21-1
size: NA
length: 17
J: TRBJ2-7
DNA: TGTGCCAGCAGCAAAGATGGCCCCGGGACAGGAGACTACGAGCAGTACTTC
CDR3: CASSKDGPGTGDYEQYF

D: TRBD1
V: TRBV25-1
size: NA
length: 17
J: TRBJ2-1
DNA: TGTGCCAGCAGCGGAACCCCGTACGGGACAGGGGACAATGAGCAGTTCTTC
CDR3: CASSGTPYGTGDNEQFF

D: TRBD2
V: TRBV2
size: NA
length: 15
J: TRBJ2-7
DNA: TGTGCCAGCACCGAGACTAGCGGGACTCCCTACGAGCAGTACTTC
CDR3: CASTETSGTPYEQYF

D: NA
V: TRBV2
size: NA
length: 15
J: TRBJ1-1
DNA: TGTGCCAGCAGTGAAGAGATTATAGGGAGTGCGAGAGCCCTCTTT
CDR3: CASSEEIIGSARALF

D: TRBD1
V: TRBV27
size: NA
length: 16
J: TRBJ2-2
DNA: TGTGCCAGCAGCGAAATCAGGGACAGACGCTCCTGGGAGCTGTTTTTT
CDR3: CASSEIRDRRSWELFF

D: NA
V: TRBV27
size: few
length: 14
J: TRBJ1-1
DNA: TGTGCCAGCAGTCCCAGTGAAATGAACACTGAAGCTTTCTTT
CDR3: CASSPSEMNTEAFF

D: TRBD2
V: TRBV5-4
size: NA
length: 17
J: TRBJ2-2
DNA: TGTGCCAGCAGCTTGGGGGCCGGACTAGCGGGGGGCGGGGAGCTGTTTTTT
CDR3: CASSLGAGLAGGGELFF

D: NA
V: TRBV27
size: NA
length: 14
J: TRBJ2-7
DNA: TGTGCCAGCAGTTTATCGGGGGCCTCCTACGAGCAGTACTTC
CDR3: CASSLSGASYEQYF

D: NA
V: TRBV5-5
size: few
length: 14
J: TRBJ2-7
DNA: TGTGCCAGCAGCTGGCTGGGGCACTCCTACGAGCAGTACTTC
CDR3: CASSWLGHSYEQYF

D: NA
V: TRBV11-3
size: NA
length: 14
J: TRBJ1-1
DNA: TGTGCCAGCAGCTTAAGGGGGTATGACACTGAAGCTTTCTTT
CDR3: CASSLRGYDTEAFF

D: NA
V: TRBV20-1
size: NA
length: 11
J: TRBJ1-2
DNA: TGCAGTGCTAAAGAGTACGGTGGCTACACCTTC
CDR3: CSAKEYGGYTF

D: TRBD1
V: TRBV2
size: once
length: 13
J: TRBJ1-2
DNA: TGTGCCAGCAGTAACAGGGGGCCAGGAGGCTACACCTTC
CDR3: CASSNRGPGGYTF

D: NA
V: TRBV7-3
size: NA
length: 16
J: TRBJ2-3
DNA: TGTGCCAGCAGCCGCAGTTCGGGGGGCACCCCAGATACGCAGTATTTT
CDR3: CASSRSSGGTPDTQYF

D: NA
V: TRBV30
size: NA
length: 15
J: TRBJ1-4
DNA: TGTGCCTGGAGTCCGATAGCTCAGGGGAACGAAAAACTGTTTTTT
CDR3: CAWSPIAQGNEKLFF

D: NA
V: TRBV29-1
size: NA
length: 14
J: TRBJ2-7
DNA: TGCAGCGTTGGTTTCCCGACAGCCCCCTACGAGCAGTACTTC
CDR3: CSVGFPTAPYEQYF

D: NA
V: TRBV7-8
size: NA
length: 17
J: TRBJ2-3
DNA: TGTGCCAGCAGCTCCCTCTGGCTATGGGGGCCGGAAGATACGCAGTATTTT
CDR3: CASSSLWLWGPEDTQYF

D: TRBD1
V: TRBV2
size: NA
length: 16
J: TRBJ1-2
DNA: TGTGCCAGCAGCGAATCCCCGGGACAGGCCGACTATGGCTACACCTTC
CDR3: CASSESPGQADYGYTF

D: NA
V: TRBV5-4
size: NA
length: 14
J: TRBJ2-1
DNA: TGTGCCAGCACCGCGACAGACTCCTACAATGAGCAGTTCTTC
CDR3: CASTATDSYNEQFF

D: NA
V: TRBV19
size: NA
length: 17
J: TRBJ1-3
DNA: TGTGCCAGTACCATCAACACCCCGACAGAGGCTGGAAACACCATATATTTT
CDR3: CASTINTPTEAGNTIYF

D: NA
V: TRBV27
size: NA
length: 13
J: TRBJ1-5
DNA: TGTGCCAGCAGTCAGGACACGTATCAGCCCCAGCATTTT
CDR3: CASSQDTYQPQHF

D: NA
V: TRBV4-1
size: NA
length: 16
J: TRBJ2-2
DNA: TGCGCCAGCAGCCATGGCCGGGACACCTACACCGGGGAGCTGTTTTTT
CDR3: CASSHGRDTYTGELFF

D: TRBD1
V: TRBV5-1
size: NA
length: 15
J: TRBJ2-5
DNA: TGCGCCAGCACCCGATGGGGGTCAGGGGGAGAGACCCAGTACTTC
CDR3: CASTRWGSGGETQYF

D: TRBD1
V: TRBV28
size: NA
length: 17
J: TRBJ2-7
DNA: TGTGCCAGCAGCTTACTCTTCCCGGGACAGGGTTTCTACGAGCAGTACTTC
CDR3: CASSLLFPGQGFYEQYF

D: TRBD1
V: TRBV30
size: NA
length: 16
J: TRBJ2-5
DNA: TGTGCCTGGAGTAATCCGGGACAGGGGCTACGAGAGACCCAGTACTTC
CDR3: CAWSNPGQGLRETQYF

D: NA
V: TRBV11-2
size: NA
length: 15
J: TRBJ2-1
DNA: TGTGCCAGCAGCTCCCCAGCTGGGGGCCTAAATGAGCAGTTCTTC
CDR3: CASSSPAGGLNEQFF

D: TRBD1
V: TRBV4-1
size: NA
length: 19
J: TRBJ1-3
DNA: TGCGCCAGCAGCCAGATCGGCCGAGACAGGGTCGGATCTGGAAACACCATATATTTT
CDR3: CASSQIGRDRVGSGNTIYF